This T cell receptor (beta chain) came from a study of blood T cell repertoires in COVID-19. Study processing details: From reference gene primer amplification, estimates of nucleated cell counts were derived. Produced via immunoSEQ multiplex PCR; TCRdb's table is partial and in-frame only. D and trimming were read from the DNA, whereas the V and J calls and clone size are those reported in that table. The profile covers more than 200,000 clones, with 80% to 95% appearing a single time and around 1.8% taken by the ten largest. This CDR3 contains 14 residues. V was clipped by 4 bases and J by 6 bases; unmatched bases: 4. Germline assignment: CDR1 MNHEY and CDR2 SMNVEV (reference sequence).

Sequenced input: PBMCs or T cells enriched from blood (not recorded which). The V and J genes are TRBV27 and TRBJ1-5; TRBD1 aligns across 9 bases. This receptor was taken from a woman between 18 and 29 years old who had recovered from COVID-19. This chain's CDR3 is CASSSYRGLQPQHF. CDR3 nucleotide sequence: TGTGCCAGCAGTTCATACAGGGGGCTTCAGCCCCAGCATTTT.